This T cell receptor (beta chain) was recovered during a study of shared clonotypes between healthy human individuals. The input for sorted-subset replicate PCRs was about 200 ng DNA, tens of thousands of T cell genomes. Clones were sequenced by immunoSEQ multiplex PCR, and TCRdb holds only the in-frame ones, with some missing. The profile covers some 2.1 million clones, with roughly 96% appearing a single time and 0.1% to 0.15% taken by the ten largest. The CDR3 is 14 residues long. The germline V gene has CDR1 MNHNY and CDR2 SVGAGI (reference sequence). Trimming cost V 6 bases and J 1 base, with 12 bases left between them.

The origin of this receptor is a man aged 18 to 30 in good health. The sample comprised naive CD4+ T cells sorted from blood. The subset here: CD45RA+ positively selected. V gene TRBV6-6 combines with J gene TRBJ1-2, with a weak D call TRBD1 (6 bases). The CDR3 loop reads CASSEQGFNYGYTF. The CDR3 DNA follows: TGTGCCAGCAGCGAACAGGGTTTTAACTATGGCTACACCTTC.